These 32 T cell receptor beta chains were sequenced from one sample in a study of OX40 agonist ivuxolimab in advanced cancers. The repertoire was sequenced with immunoSEQ multiplex PCR; TCRdb's copy has only in-frame clones and lacks some. The repertoire holds about 50,000 clones, nearly 80% seen once, with around 4.2% in the top ten. The sequences come from CD4+ or CD8+ T cells sorted from blood, collected in a trial of the OX40 agonist ivuxolimab. The source of these receptors is an adult with an advanced solid tumor such as melanoma, head and neck, liver or kidney cancer.

The chain joins TRBV7-2 to TRBJ1-5, with D uncertain. The V end lost 3 bases, the J end lost 5 bases, and 5 bases lay between the germline ends. This CDR3 has 12 amino acids. Germline V gene sequence: CDR1 SGHTA, CDR2 FQGNSA. Here the CDR3 reads CASSFPDQPQHF. CDR3 DNA sequence: TGTGCCAGCAGCTTCCCAGATCAGCCCCAGCATTTT.

V gene TRBV5-1 combines with J gene TRBJ1-5; 9 bases are a match to TRBD1. Germline CDR1 is SGHRS and CDR2 is YFSETQ. V lost 0 bases, J lost 7 bases, and 11 bases stayed unmatched. CDR3 size: 17 residues. CDR3 in DNA: TGCGCCAGCAGCTTGGGACCTTCGGGACAGGGAGGCCAGCCCCAGCATTTT. It is translated as CASSLGPSGQGGQPQHF.

The chain uses TRBV7-2 and TRBJ1-1; tentative D call: TRBD1 (5 bases). Germline assignment: CDR1 SGHTA and CDR2 FQGNSA. The CDR3 runs 14 residues. Trimming shortened V by 1 base and J by 6 bases, and 12 bases separated the two germline ends. For the CDR3, the DNA is TGTGCCAGCAGCTTAGGGCCAGGGTACGCTGAAGCTTTCTTT. This gives the protein CASSLGPGYAEAFF.

This clone was observed once. The chain recombines TRBV29-1 with TRBJ1-1, with D perhaps matching TRBD1 (6 bases). Germline V gives CDR1 SQVTM, CDR2 ANQGSEA. The CDR3 length is 15 residues. V was pared by 6 bases and J by 5 bases, with 22 bases between. CDR3 nucleotides: TGCAGCGTCGTCCCCGCCATGGGGGGGCGGACTGAAGCTTTCTTT. Encoded protein: CSVVPAMGGRTEAFF.

This chain links TRBV5-1 with TRBJ1-1; no firm D call. The germline gives CDR1 SGHRS, CDR2 YFSETQ. The CDR3 spans 13 residues. The V end was cut by 0 bases, the J end by 1 base, with 4 bases between. The CDR3 DNA is TGCGCCAGCAGCTTGGTACGGAACACTGAAGCTTTCTTT. This encodes CASSLVRNTEAFF.

This sequence joins TRBV6-6 and TRBJ1-2; D is unclear. Per the germline V gene, CDR1 is MNHNY and CDR2 is SVGAGI (reference sequence). The CDR3 loop spans 13 amino acids. Trimming took off 8 bases at V and 0 bases at J, with 10 bases between the two ends. The DNA of the CDR3 is TGTGCCAGCGTGGCCAGGCCTAACTATGGCTACACCTTC. This encodes CASVARPNYGYTF.

This chain links TRBV6-6 with TRBJ2-1, with D unclear. Germline V CDR1 and CDR2: MNHNY, SVGAGI (reference sequence). This CDR3 is built from 13 residues. V lost 7 bases and J 7 bases, leaving 14 bases between the germline ends. The CDR3 nucleotides are TGTGCCAGCACTATTCGGACCCGGAATGAGCAGTTCTTC. This translates into CASTIRTRNEQFF.

This rearrangement joins TRBV6-1 to TRBJ1-4; D unclear. This CDR3 has 13 amino acids. Germline V gene data show CDR1 as MNHNS and CDR2 as SASEGT. V dropped 5 bases and J dropped 7 bases, with 11 bases sitting between them. CDR3 sequence (DNA): TGTGCCAGCAGTAGACACACCGGTGAAAAACTGTTTTTT. It is translated as CASSRHTGEKLFF.

This chain joins TRBV10-3 and TRBJ2-6; 7 nucleotides match TRBD1. Germline trimming cut 6 bases from V and 2 bases from J; bases unmatched to any gene: 4. From germline, CDR1 is ENHRY and CDR2 SYGVKD. This CDR3 is built from 15 residues. CDR3 sequence: CAISPGGTGANVLTF. The CDR3 bases are TGTGCCATCAGCCCAGGGGGAACTGGGGCCAACGTCCTGACTTTC.

This sequence joins TRBV14 and TRBJ1-3; no firm D call. Germline V gene lookup returns CDR1 SGHDN and CDR2 FVKESK. V was pared by 0 bases and J by 4 bases, with 10 bases between. The length of the CDR3 is 15 residues. The CDR3 DNA reads TGTGCCAGCAGCCAAGATATGGTGTGGGGAAACACCATATATTTT. Translated: CASSQDMVWGNTIYF.

J is TRBJ1-2 and V is TRBV28; 8 bases map to TRBD1. CDR1 is MDHEN, CDR2 SYDVKM, per germline. CDR3 length: 14 residues. The ends lost 5 bases at V and 7 bases at J; junction bases unmatched: 9. CDR3 DNA: TGTGCCAGCAGTCTGCCAGGGGGCGTTAGTGGCTACACCTTC. Its translation is CASSLPGGVSGYTF.

Relative to its sample, this clone is medium-sized. The chain recombines TRBV2 with TRBJ2-1; D possibly uses TRBD1 or TRBD2 (5 bases each). V was pared by 7 bases and J by 0 bases, with 13 bases between. The CDR3 is 15 amino acids. The germline V gene has CDR1 SNHLY and CDR2 FYNNEI. The CDR3 sequence: CASTSGTASYNEQFF. CDR3 DNA: TGTGCCAGCACCTCCGGGACCGCCTCCTACAATGAGCAGTTCTTC.

The rearrangement links TRBV4-1 to TRBJ2-1; 9 nucleotides agree with TRBD2. V lost 6 bases and J lost 5; bases outside the gene matches: 8. Germline-derived CDR1 and CDR2 are MGHRA and YSYEKL. The CDR3 loop spans 15 amino acids. The CDR3 here is CASSPLAGVDNEQFF. In DNA form, the CDR3 reads TGCGCCAGCAGTCCCTTAGCGGGAGTAGACAATGAGCAGTTCTTC.

The gene calls are TRBV6-5 and TRBJ2-1, with D unresolved. The CDR3 sequence is 13 residues long. Germline loops: CDR1 MNHEY, CDR2 SVGAGI. The V end lost 3 bases, the J end lost 8 bases, and 11 bases lay between the germline ends. This CDR3 is CASSYRPRDEQFF. For the CDR3, the DNA is TGTGCCAGCAGTTATCGCCCCCGGGATGAGCAGTTCTTC.

A few counts support this clone. This chain joins TRBV2 and TRBJ2-1, with 7 nucleotides matching TRBD2. CDR1 SNHLY and CDR2 FYNNEI come from the germline V gene. V shed 10 bases, J shed 0 bases, and the junction held 9 bases outside the gene matches. The CDR3 runs to 15 residues. CDR3 in DNA: TGTGCCACTTCCCCCGGGACTACCTCCTACAATGAGCAGTTCTTC. This gives the protein CATSPGTTSYNEQFF.

The chain links TRBV5-1 to TRBJ2-7, with D possibly matching TRBD2 (5 bases). V was pared by 4 bases and J by 1 base, with 9 bases between. This CDR3 has 13 residues. The germline gives CDR1 SGHRS, CDR2 YFSETQ. The CDR3 coding sequence is TGCGCCAGCAGCGCGAGCGGTTCCTACGAGCAGTACTTC. This gives the protein CASSASGSYEQYF.

J is TRBJ1-5 and V is TRBV19; D ambiguous. Germline assignment: CDR1 LNHDA and CDR2 SQIVND (reference sequence). The CDR3 sequence is 16 residues long. Trimming took off 1 base at V and 1 base at J, with 11 bases between the two ends. CDR3 residues: CASSIGSLGSNQPQHF. In DNA form, the CDR3 reads TGTGCCAGTAGTATAGGGTCTCTGGGGAGCAATCAGCCCCAGCATTTT. Complete variable domain (other parts from reference TRBV19 and TRBJ1-5): DGGITQSPKYLFRKEGQNVTLSCEQNLNHDAMYWYRQDPGQGLRLIYYSQIVNDFQKGDIAEGYSVSREKKESFPLTVTSAQKNPTAFYLCASSIGSLGSNQPQHFGDGTRLSIL.

The J gene is TRBJ1-3, the V gene TRBV29-1; D call uncertain. Per the germline V gene, CDR1 is SQVTM and CDR2 is ANQGSEA. Trimming took 4 bases from V and 4 from J, leaving 8 bases between them. The CDR3 has 12 residues. CDR3 protein: CSVAVSGNTIYF. The CDR3 DNA reads as TGCAGCGTTGCGGTCTCAGGAAACACCATATATTTT.

V usage is TRBV4-2 and J usage is TRBJ2-2; 9 bases agree with TRBD1. CDR3 length: 15 amino acids. V shed 1 base and J 3 bases; nucleotides not matched to a gene: 0. The germline V gene encodes CDR1 LGHNA and CDR2 YNFKEQ. For the CDR3, the DNA is TGTGCCAGCAGCCAAGGGGACAGGGACACCGGGGAGCTGTTTTTT. Amino acid sequence: CASSQGDRDTGELFF.

The rearrangement uses TRBV6-5 and TRBJ1-2; 10 bases match TRBD1. J gave up 8 bases and V 5 bases, and 5 bases lay outside the gene matches. The CDR3 has 13 residues. In germline, CDR1 is MNHEY, CDR2 SVGAGI. CDR3 in DNA: TGTGCCAGCAGTGAAGCGGACAGGGGGGGCTACACCTTC. This sequence encodes CASSEADRGGYTF.

The rearrangement links TRBV10-2 to TRBJ1-1; no reliable D call. Germline V gene data show CDR1 as WSHSY and CDR2 as SAAADI. V lost 3 bases, J lost 0 bases, and 8 bases lay in between. The CDR3 is made up of 14 amino acids. CDR3 sequence (DNA): TGCGCCAGCAGTGAAACTCAGATGAACACTGAAGCTTTCTTT. Amino acid sequence: CASSETQMNTEAFF.

The CDR3 region has the DNA TGCGCCAGCAGCTTGGTCACAGGGAGTGTGAACACTGAAGCTTTCTTT. It codes for CASSLVTGSVNTEAFF. The V call is TRBV5-1, the J call TRBJ1-1; D perhaps matches TRBD1 (6 bases). V gave up 0 bases and J gave up 0 bases, with 12 bases separating them. Germline V lookup: CDR1 SGHRS, CDR2 YFSETQ. The CDR3 runs 16 residues.

This rearrangement joins TRBV5-1 to TRBJ2-7; a possible D gene is TRBD2 (5 bases). V was clipped by 4 bases and J by 4 bases, with 12 bases between them. Germline lookup yields CDR1 SGHRS and CDR2 YFSETQ. This CDR3 has 13 amino acids. The CDR3, as DNA: TGCGCCAGCAGCGCCCGGACTCTATACGAGCAGTACTTC. It specifies CASSARTLYEQYF. The complete variable domain, with remaining parts taken from reference TRBV5-1 and TRBJ2-7, reads KAGVTQTPRYLIKTRGQQVTLSCSPISGHRSVSWYQQTPGQGLQFLFEYFSETQRNKGNFPGRFSGRQFSNSRSEMNVSTLELGDSALYLCASSARTLYEQYFGPGTRLTVT.

V and J are TRBV10-3 and TRBJ2-7, with 12 bases that match TRBD2. Trimming removed 10 bases from V and 3 bases from J; junction bases left unmatched: 4. Germline CDR1 and CDR2: ENHRY and SYGVKD. This CDR3 contains 13 residues. In DNA, the CDR3 is TGTGCCACGCGACTAGCGGGAGACTACGAGCAGTACTTC. This sequence encodes CATRLAGDYEQYF.

The chain recombines TRBV23-1 with TRBJ1-1; D is unclear. TRBV23-1 is flagged as an ORF with uncertain function. Trimming cost V 7 bases and J 4 bases, with 4 bases left between them. The CDR3 is 10 amino acids. CDR3 DNA sequence: TGCGCCAGCATACTCACTGAAGCTTTCTTT. This translates into CASILTEAFF.

This rearrangement joins TRBV27 to TRBJ1-1; 7 bases map to TRBD1. Germline CDR1 reads MNHEY; CDR2 reads SMNVEV (reference sequence). CDR3 length: 14 residues. The junction had 7 bases not matched to a gene; V was cut back by 5 bases and J by 4 bases. The CDR3 DNA reads TGTGCCAGCAGTGCGACAGGGCTTCGCACTGAAGCTTTCTTT. Amino acids: CASSATGLRTEAFF.

J is TRBJ2-1 and V is TRBV7-3; D is perhaps TRBD1 (5 bases). Germline-derived CDR1 and CDR2 are SGHTA and FQGTGA. The CDR3 is made up of 15 amino acids. Trimming cost V 2 bases and J 6 bases, with 14 bases left between them. CDR3 sequence: CASSLGKGFINEQFF. The CDR3 DNA reads as TGTGCCAGCAGCTTAGGCAAGGGGTTCATCAATGAGCAGTTCTTC.

The chain employs TRBV28 and TRBJ2-1; 10 bases line up with TRBD2. This CDR3 is 18 amino acids long. Trimming took 6 bases from V and 0 from J; bases not matched to a gene: 11. From germline, CDR1 is MDHEN and CDR2 SYDVKM. CDR3 bases: TGTGCCAGCAGCCCCCCCATTAGCGGGAGGCTCTCCTACAATGAGCAGTTCTTC. Residues: CASSPPISGRLSYNEQFF.

The chain is built from TRBV6-1 and TRBJ2-5; 8 bases agree with TRBD1. Germline lookup yields CDR1 MNHNS and CDR2 SASEGT. The CDR3 covers 15 residues. The V and J ends lost 6 bases and 5 bases, in that order; junction bases with no gene match: 11. CDR3 amino acids: CASSPGGWGRETQYF. DNA for the CDR3: TGTGCCAGCAGCCCAGGGGGCTGGGGTAGGGAGACCCAGTACTTC.

The DNA of the CDR3 is TGTGCCAGCTCACTTGGGCTAGCGGATTTCTCCTACAATGAGCAGTTCTTC. It yields the protein CASSLGLADFSYNEQFF. The J gene is TRBJ2-1, the V gene TRBV18; 7 bases fit TRBD2. The V gene's germline CDR1 is KGHSH and CDR2 LQKENI. V gave up 4 bases and J gave up 0 bases; unmatched junction bases: 9. The CDR3 loop spans 17 amino acids.

Here the CDR3 reads CASSFALAGGPETQYF. In nucleotides, the CDR3 is TGCGCCAGCAGCTTTGCCCTAGCGGGAGGGCCGGAGACCCAGTACTTC. The V gene is TRBV5-1, the J gene TRBJ2-5, with TRBD2 matching 12 bases. Germline CDR1 SGHRS, CDR2 YFSETQ. The CDR3 totals 16 residues. V lost 2 bases and J lost 5; bases outside the gene matches: 7.

This chain joins TRBV5-1 and TRBJ2-5; 12 nucleotides line up with TRBD1. Germline CDR1 is SGHRS and CDR2 is YFSETQ. Trimming took 5 bases from V and 5 from J; bases not matched to a gene: 10. This CDR3 region has 16 residues. CDR3 nucleotide sequence: TGCGCCAGCAGATCGAGGGGACAGGGGGCTGGGGAGACCCAGTACTTC. This gives the protein CASRSRGQGAGETQYF.